What follows describes a single T cell receptor beta chain. Its antigen is still unknown. This specimen belongs to a study of cytomegalovirus exposure and HLA in healthy donors. Whole-study findings and limits: TCR beta V segments were, for the most part, productive about 87% or about 30% of the time in an earlier analysis.

The PCR had 60 Vbeta and 13 Jbeta primers. The repertoire was sequenced with immunoSEQ multiplex PCR; TCRdb's copy has only in-frame clones and lacks some. The sample lists more than 110,000 clones, approximately 80% occurring once. This CDR3 is 13 amino acids long. V lost 3 bases and J lost 5; bases outside the gene matches: 3. Germline lookup yields CDR1 KGHSH and CDR2 LQKENI. The chain employs TRBV18 and TRBJ1-2, with 7 bases fitting TRBD1. Sample: PBMCs. This sequence originates from a man aged 35 to 55 in good health and CMV-seropositive. The chain's CDR3 is CASSPSTGYGYTF. Here the CDR3 DNA reads TGTGCCAGCTCACCCTCGACAGGGTATGGCTACACCTTC.